Following are 29 T cell receptor beta chains from one sample sequenced in a study of blood T cell repertoires in COVID-19. TCRdb's table, derived via immunoSEQ multiplex PCR, lists solely in-frame clones and lacks some. The data contain 150,000 to 200,000 clones, about 86% of them singletons. The specimen was peripheral blood. These receptors were taken from a man aged 55 to 70 with acute or convalescent COVID-19.

The chain couples TRBV11-3 to TRBJ2-7; D may be TRBD1 (6 bases). The CDR3 contains 15 residues. Germline assignment: CDR1 SGHNT and CDR2 YENEEA. V was clipped by 1 base and J by 3 bases, with 13 bases between them. In nucleotides, the CDR3 is TGTGCCAGCAGCTTAGGTCCGGGACAACGCTACGAGCAGTACTTC. Residues: CASSLGPGQRYEQYF.

V gene TRBV24-1 combines with J gene TRBJ1-5; 8 bases are a match to TRBD1. The CDR3 has 16 amino acids. Trimming at V came to 4 bases and at J to 6 bases, leaving 10 bases not matched to a gene. Germline V gives CDR1 KGHDR, CDR2 SFDVKD. CDR3 sequence reads: CATSDSLQGAGQPQHF. CDR3 DNA: TGTGCCACCAGTGACTCACTGCAGGGGGCCGGTCAGCCCCAGCATTTT.

The chain recombines TRBV4-1 with TRBJ2-5; TRBD2 is a possible D gene (5 bases). The CDR3 length is 16 residues. The V gene lost 0 bases and the J gene lost 7 bases, with 18 bases spanning the gap. CDR1 is MGHRA, CDR2 YSYEKL, per germline. The CDR3 bases are TGCGCCAGCAGCCAAGATACTCGGGGAGCCTGGGGGACCCAGTACTTC. Translating gives CASSQDTRGAWGTQYF.

This chain uses TRBV5-1 with TRBJ1-4, with a possible D match to TRBD1 (5 bases). This CDR3 region has 13 residues. Germline loops: CDR1 SGHRS, CDR2 YFSETQ. The V end lost 0 bases, the J end lost 8 bases, and 8 bases lay between the germline ends. The CDR3 DNA is TGCGCCAGCAGCTTGGCGGGGGGGGAAAAACTGTTTTTT. This gives the protein CASSLAGGEKLFF.

The chain links TRBV7-9 to TRBJ1-1; TRBD1 is a possible D gene (5 bases). The germline CDR1 and CDR2 sequences are SEHNR and FQNEAQ (reference sequence). The CDR3 is 13 amino acids. Trimming stripped 5 bases from V and 1 base from J, with 8 bases between. CDR3 DNA: TGTGCCAGCAGCCGTACAGGGAACACTGAAGCTTTCTTT. It yields the protein CASSRTGNTEAFF.

This chain uses TRBV27 with TRBJ2-7; possibly TRBD2 for D (6 bases). Trimming stripped 5 bases from V and 5 bases from J, with 22 bases between. Germline V gives CDR1 MNHEY, CDR2 SMNVEV (reference sequence). This CDR3 contains 16 residues. The DNA of the CDR3 is TGTGCCAGCAGTACTAGCCGGAACACGGGACGGAACGAGCAGTACTTC. Encoded protein: CASSTSRNTGRNEQYF.

The chain joins TRBV5-1 to TRBJ2-7, with 12 bases aligning to TRBD2. V shed 2 bases, J shed 2 bases, and the junction held 8 bases outside the gene matches. CDR3 length equals 17 residues. The germline CDR1 and CDR2 sequences are SGHRS and YFSETQ. In DNA form, the CDR3 reads TGCGCCAGCAGCTTACGGACTAGCGGGACTCACCCCTACGAGCAGTACTTC. Its protein is CASSLRTSGTHPYEQYF.

This clone has just one count. This chain links TRBV10-1 with TRBJ1-3; weak D call: TRBD1 (6 bases). Germline CDR1 WNHNN, CDR2 SYGVQD (reference sequence). The CDR3 runs to 15 residues. V was clipped by 3 bases and J by 0 bases, with 9 bases between them. This chain's CDR3 is CASSDDRLSGNTIYF. The CDR3 DNA sequence: TGCGCCAGCAGTGATGACAGGCTCTCTGGAAACACCATATATTTT.

The chain combines TRBV12-3 or TRBV12-4 with TRBJ1-1; the match to TRBD1 covers 7 bases. Trimming took 6 bases from V and 6 from J; bases not matched to a gene: 7. The CDR3 is made up of 13 amino acids. DNA for the CDR3: TGTGCCAGCAGCCCGACAGGGCCCCCTGAAGCTTTCTTT. Its protein is CASSPTGPPEAFF.

V and J are TRBV19 and TRBJ1-2, with 7 positions matching TRBD1. V dropped 6 bases and J dropped 4; count of bases not matched to a gene: 5. The CDR3 contains 13 residues. The germline gives CDR1 LNHDA, CDR2 SQIVND (reference sequence). CDR3 DNA sequence: TGTGCCAGTAGGGGGACAGCTACCTATGGCTACACCTTC. It yields the protein CASRGTATYGYTF.

With regard to this clone: In the same sample, other DNA sequences code for this CDR3. This sequence joins TRBV5-1 and TRBJ2-2; 8 nucleotides align to TRBD2. This CDR3 region has 15 residues. Looked up from germline, CDR1 is SGHRS and CDR2 is YFSETQ. V lost 0 bases, J lost 4 bases, and 2 bases stayed unmatched. The CDR3 protein is CASSLVRGGTGELFF. CDR3 nucleotide sequence: TGCGCCAGCAGCTTGGTACGGGGGGGCACCGGGGAGCTGTTTTTT.

The chain has TRBV5-1 and TRBJ1-4; no firm D call. The length of the CDR3 is 16 residues. V lost 4 bases and J lost 4, with 17 bases in between. CDR1 is SGHRS, CDR2 YFSETQ, per germline. CDR3: CASSRSGWPYNEKLFF. CDR3 in DNA: TGCGCCAGCAGCCGCTCGGGGTGGCCCTATAATGAAAAACTGTTTTTT.

The chain combines TRBV27 with TRBJ2-2; the D gene is possibly TRBD1 (5 bases). V was clipped by 5 bases and J by 5 bases, with 15 bases between them. The CDR3 totals 15 residues. CDR1 is MNHEY, CDR2 SMNVEV, per germline (reference sequence). The CDR3 region is CASSKATVKTGELFF. CDR3 coding DNA: TGTGCCAGCAGTAAGGCGACAGTGAAGACCGGGGAGCTGTTTTTT.

The genes are TRBV3-1 (or the pseudogene TRBV3-2) and TRBJ1-1; a weak D match, TRBD1 (6 bases). V dropped 2 bases and J dropped 4 bases, with 17 bases sitting between them. Germline CDR1 LGHDT, CDR2 YNNKEL (reference sequence). CDR3 length equals 16 residues. This chain's CDR3 is CASSQSLGLRGTEAFF. DNA for the CDR3: TGTGCCAGCAGCCAATCCCTTGGGCTCAGGGGCACTGAAGCTTTCTTT.

This chain links TRBV5-1 with TRBJ2-7, with a possible D match to TRBD1 (6 bases). Germline CDR1 and CDR2: SGHRS and YFSETQ. This CDR3 region has 13 residues. Between the trimmed V and J ends, which lost 2 bases and 5 bases, there was a span of 11 bases. The CDR3 bases are TGCGCCAGCAGCTTTTCATCAGGGGACGAGCAGTACTTC. This sequence encodes CASSFSSGDEQYF.

V gene TRBV5-4 combines with J gene TRBJ1-1; D is perhaps TRBD1 (5 bases). Trimming removed 0 bases at V and 0 bases at J, with 12 bases between. There are 16 residues in the CDR3. CDR1 is SGHNT, CDR2 YYREEE, per germline (reference sequence). The CDR3, as DNA: TGTGCCAGCAGCTTGGTTGGGCAGGGAATGAACACTGAAGCTTTCTTT. Amino acids: CASSLVGQGMNTEAFF. Complete variable domain (other parts from reference TRBV5-4 and TRBJ1-1): ETGVTQSPTHLIKTRGQQVTLRCSSQSGHNTVSWYQQALGQGPQFIFQYYREEENGRGNFPPRFSGLQFPNYSSELNVNALELDDSALYLCASSLVGQGMNTEAFFGQGTRLTVV.

CDR3 nucleotides: TGTGCCACCAGTGTGGGGAGTCTCTATGGCTACACCTTC. As protein: CATSVGSLYGYTF. The V and J genes are TRBV24-1 and TRBJ1-2; D is uncertain. The V gene's germline CDR1 is KGHDR and CDR2 SFDVKD. The CDR3 length is 13 residues. V lost 5 bases and J lost 4, with 10 bases in between.

The rearrangement joins TRBV5-1 to TRBJ2-1; the match to TRBD2 covers 8 bases. V was pared by 0 bases and J by 3 bases, with 2 bases of the junction left unmatched. The CDR3 loop spans 15 amino acids. Germline CDR1 is SGHRS and CDR2 is YFSETQ. The CDR3 DNA follows: TGCGCCAGCAGCTTGGTCGGGGGGGACTACAATGAGCAGTTCTTC. It codes for CASSLVGGDYNEQFF.

The chain carries TRBV5-1 and TRBJ2-1, with 12 bases lining up with TRBD2. The CDR3 extends over 14 amino acids. Germline-derived CDR1 and CDR2 are SGHRS and YFSETQ. V gave up 5 bases and J gave up 9 bases; unmatched junction bases: 6. The CDR3 nucleotides are TGCGCCAGCAGTAGACTAGCGGGAGACCCTGAGCAGTTCTTC. This sequence encodes CASSRLAGDPEQFF.

A few counts support this clone. The chain combines TRBV7-3 with TRBJ1-2; D unresolved. Germline V gene sequence: CDR1 SGHTA, CDR2 FQGTGA. Trimming took off 5 bases at V and 6 bases at J, with 22 bases between the two ends. The CDR3 spans 16 residues. The CDR3: CASSPTAGRTSHGYTF. CDR3 in DNA: TGTGCCAGCAGCCCGACGGCGGGCAGAACTTCACATGGCTACACCTTC.

This clone was observed once. The genes are TRBV3-1 (or the pseudogene TRBV3-2) and TRBJ1-2, with unresolved D. The germline V gene encodes CDR1 LGHDT and CDR2 YNNKEL (reference sequence). V was pared by 0 bases and J by 3 bases, with 8 bases between. The CDR3 has 14 residues. CDR3 region: CASSQDDYHYGYTF. CDR3 bases: TGTGCCAGCAGCCAAGATGACTATCACTATGGCTACACCTTC.

The chain joins TRBV6-5 to TRBJ2-2; possibly TRBD1 for D (5 bases). The CDR3 has 14 residues. The V and J ends lost 2 bases and 4 bases respectively, with 8 bases between them. Per germline, CDR1 MNHEY and CDR2 SVGAGI. In DNA form, the CDR3 reads TGTGCCAGCAGTTACAGGGGTTCCACCGGGGAGCTGTTTTTT. It codes for CASSYRGSTGELFF.

The rearrangement links TRBV11-2 to TRBJ1-1; D is unclear. The CDR3 covers 12 residues. CDR1 is SGHAT and CDR2 is FQNNGV in the germline V gene. Between the trimmed V and J ends, which lost 3 bases and 3 bases, there was a span of 5 bases. The CDR3 reads CASSFLYTEAFF. The CDR3 DNA follows: TGTGCCAGCAGCTTTCTGTACACTGAAGCTTTCTTT.

The CDR3 spells CASSGSQFSGNTGELFF. The CDR3 DNA sequence: TGCGCCAGCAGTGGCTCCCAGTTTAGCGGGAACACCGGGGAGCTGTTTTTT. The chain has TRBV10-1 and TRBJ2-2; D might be TRBD2 (6 bases). The germline V gene encodes CDR1 WNHNN and CDR2 SYGVQD (reference sequence). There are 17 residues in the CDR3. The V gene lost 4 bases and the J gene lost 1 base, with 16 bases spanning the gap.

The chain combines TRBV7-9 with TRBJ2-3, with a tentative D call TRBD1 (6 bases). In germline, CDR1 is SEHNR, CDR2 FQNEAQ (reference sequence). The CDR3 consists of 13 residues. Trimming shortened V by 4 bases and J by 6 bases, and 11 bases separated the two germline ends. In nucleotides, the CDR3 is TGTGCCAGCAGCTCAGGGGATGAGGATACGCAGTATTTT. Its translation: CASSSGDEDTQYF.

The rearrangement uses TRBV29-1 and TRBJ1-2; 8 bases fit TRBD1. CDR1 is SQVTM, CDR2 ANQGSEA, per germline. The CDR3 extends over 12 amino acids. Trimming cost V 2 bases and J 4 bases; bases outside gene matches: 0. This chain's CDR3 is CSVETGGYGYTF. The CDR3 bases are TGCAGCGTTGAAACAGGGGGCTATGGCTACACCTTC.

Concerning this clone itself: Relative to the germline gene, one junction end is altered; a read error may explain this. The V call is TRBV7-2, the J call TRBJ2-7; 10 bases agree with TRBD2. This CDR3 has 14 residues. Germline CDR1 SGHTA, CDR2 FQGNSA. The CDR3 reads CASSLAGAFHEQYF. CDR3 sequence (DNA): TGTGCCAGCAGCCTAGCGGGAGCTTTCCACGAGCAGTACTTC. Supplemented by reference TRBV7-2 and TRBJ2-7, the full variable domain reads GAGVSQSPSNKVTEKGKDVELRCDPISGHTALYWYRQSLGQGLEFLIYFQGNSAPDKSGLPSDRFSAERTGGSVSTLTIQRTQQEDSAVYLCASSLAGAFHEQYFGPGTRLTVT.

The chain combines TRBV6-5 with TRBJ1-2; 10 bases fit TRBD1. The germline gives CDR1 MNHEY, CDR2 SVGAGI. CDR3 length: 16 amino acids. V gave up 4 bases and J gave up 4 bases; unmatched junction bases: 9. As DNA, the CDR3 is TGTGCCAGCAGTTCCTCCGGGACAGGGGTTATCTATGGCTACACCTTC. It is translated as CASSSSGTGVIYGYTF.

The rearrangement uses TRBV7-8 and TRBJ2-5; 7 nucleotides match TRBD1. The CDR3 loop spans 18 amino acids. Germline CDR1 SGHVS, CDR2 FQNEAQ. V was pared by 1 base and J by 0 bases, with 11 bases of the junction left unmatched. The CDR3 loop is CASSLDSTGTAYQETQYF. The CDR3 DNA follows: TGTGCCAGCAGCTTAGATTCCACCGGGACAGCGTACCAAGAGACCCAGTACTTC.